This T cell receptor (beta chain) was recorded in a study of T cell responses to AZD1222 COVID-19 vaccine. Study observations and caveats: Researchers report vaccine-associated CD4 TCRs spanning spike, with dominance at 160-218 and 743-854.

Only one count was recorded for this clone. What it recognizes is unknown. The protocol was immunoSEQ multiplex PCR, while the TCRdb copy is restricted to in-frame clones and leaves out a portion. This table has 200,000 or so clones, roughly 92% appearing once. Losses at the gene ends were 4 bases for V and 3 bases for J; bases not matched to a gene: 7. The CDR3 runs 14 residues. Germline CDR1 is SQVTM and CDR2 is ANQGSEA. This receptor was identified in an adult who received the AZD1222 COVID-19 vaccine. Sequenced material: peripheral blood, taken 28 days after the second AZD1222 dose. The chain employs TRBV29-1 and TRBJ2-7; 9 nucleotides match TRBD1. The CDR3 sequence is CSVGPKGQGYEQYF. CDR3 nucleotide sequence: TGCAGCGTTGGTCCGAAGGGACAGGGCTACGAGCAGTACTTC.